This TCR beta chain was identified in a study of blood T cells in healthy people across ages. Per germline, CDR1 LGHNT and CDR2 FRNRAP. This CDR3 has 16 residues. Study conclusions and caveats: The percentage of naive T cells correlated strongly with TCR beta diversity.

Notes on this clonotype: Its specificity is not known.

Combining a sample-barcoded 5' primer with a J-beta primer mix, a second PCR ran for roughly 7 to 12 cycles. Each cDNA molecule was tagged by a template-switch adaptor that had 12 random nucleotides. MiXCR was run by TCRdb on the 5' RACE reads, yielding one entry per CDR3 protein. The sample includes 700,000 or so distinct CDR3 sequences, about 43% of them seen just once. Drawing of peripheral blood yielded ten milliliters from each donor. This sequence was found in a man of 80 years or more in good health. This sequence joins TRBV12-5 and TRBJ2-4, with 10 bases that match TRBD1. The end of the DNA fits TRBJ2-7 better, so the J call may be wrong. The sample was blood. This CDR3 is CASGLASGTGAYEQYF. The CDR3 nucleotides read TGTGCTAGTGGTTTGGCCTCCGGGACAGGGGCCTACGAGCAGTACTTC.